The 9 T cell receptor beta chains listed next were all sequenced from one sample in a study of T cells in Graves' hyperthyroidism and ophthalmopathy. The TCR beta CDR3 regions underwent amplification using RNA transcripts as the source. TCR CDR3 underwent first-round RT-PCR with the HTBI primer set. TCRdb reprocessed the multiplex PCR reads via MiXCR and lists one record per CDR3 protein. The sample consists of 500,000 to 700,000 distinct CDR3 sequences, 16% of them appearing once. Sample: blood. Source of these receptors: a young woman with Graves' hyperthyroidism.

V usage is TRBV7-2 and J usage is TRBJ2-4; perhaps TRBD2 as D (5 bases). There are 15 residues in the CDR3. V lost 5 bases and J lost 7, with 18 bases in between. Germline CDR1 SGHTA, CDR2 FQGNSA. The CDR3 here is CASSTYQDSMNIQYF. The CDR3 nucleotides are TGTGCCAGCAGCACATACCAGGACTCTATGAACATTCAGTACTTC.

This clonotype came up a few times. The chain has TRBV3-1 and TRBJ2-1; D is uncertain. V dropped 3 bases and J dropped 3 bases, with 6 bases sitting between them. The CDR3 extends over 13 amino acids. Germline-derived CDR1 and CDR2 are LGHDT and YNNKEL (reference sequence). The CDR3 loop reads CASSHRFYNEQFF. The CDR3 nucleotides are TGTGCCAGCAGCCATCGGTTCTACAATGAGCAGTTCTTC.

The gene calls are TRBV5-6 and TRBJ2-1; weak D call: TRBD1 (6 bases). Trimming shortened V by 0 bases and J by 10 bases, and 11 bases separated the two germline ends. The CDR3 has 13 residues. The germline gives CDR1 SGHDT, CDR2 YYEEEE. DNA of the CDR3: TGTGCCAGCAGCTTGGGGGACACTCCCGAGCAGTTCTTC. This translates into CASSLGDTPEQFF.

This clonotype was found many times. The chain links TRBV11-2 to TRBJ1-1; no clear D. Trimming took off 3 bases at V and 3 bases at J, with 8 bases between the two ends. The CDR3 consists of 13 residues. CDR1 is SGHAT and CDR2 is FQNNGV in the germline V gene. The CDR3 here is CASSFIEDTEAFF. Here the CDR3 DNA reads TGTGCCAGCAGCTTTATCGAGGACACTGAAGCTTTCTTT.

This clonotype was detected ten times or more. The chain uses TRBV3-1 and TRBJ1-1; tentative D call: TRBD1 (5 bases). The CDR3 consists of 15 residues. The germline V gene encodes CDR1 LGHDT and CDR2 YNNKEL (reference sequence). Between the trimmed V and J ends, which lost 1 base and 3 bases, there was a span of 12 bases. The CDR3 DNA follows: TGTGCCAGCAGCCAAGGGGCCCAAGGGGACACTGAAGCTTTCTTT. Its translation is CASSQGAQGDTEAFF.

The rearrangement links TRBV27 to TRBJ2-7, with TRBD1 matching 7 bases. V lost 6 bases to trimming and J lost 3 bases; unmatched junction nucleotides: 5. This CDR3 has 13 amino acids. CDR1 MNHEY and CDR2 SMNVEV come from the germline V gene (reference sequence). DNA of the CDR3: TGTGCCAGCAGGGGACAGATCGTCTACGAGCAGTACTTC. It specifies CASRGQIVYEQYF.

The sample holds many counts of this clonotype. The chain recombines TRBV7-8 with TRBJ1-2; TRBD1 matches at 7 bases. With V trimmed by 2 bases and J by 8 bases, 11 bases remained unmatched. The CDR3 has 15 amino acids. Germline V gene lookup returns CDR1 SGHVS and CDR2 FQNEAQ. The CDR3 DNA is TGTGCCAGCAGCTTATTGGGACAGTTGTTAGGAGGCTACACCTTC. Amino acid sequence: CASSLLGQLLGGYTF.

In the case of this clonotype: The junction differs from germline at one of its ends, possibly a read error. This rearrangement joins TRBV19 to TRBJ1-2; D unresolved. Per the germline V gene, CDR1 is LNHDA and CDR2 is SQIVND (reference sequence). The CDR3 length is 14 residues. For the CDR3, the DNA is TGTGCCAGTGGTATAGATCACAGAAACTATGGCTACACCTTC. Encoded protein: CASGIDHRNYGYTF.

The table lists this clonotype with many counts. The chain has TRBV28 and TRBJ1-1, with D possibly matching TRBD1 (6 bases). CDR1 MDHEN and CDR2 SYDVKM come from the germline V gene. The V gene lost 6 bases and the J gene lost 1 base, with 18 bases spanning the gap. The length of the CDR3 is 16 residues. The CDR3 is CASRDWGQGRNTEAFF. CDR3 DNA sequence: TGTGCCAGCAGGGATTGGGGCCAGGGGAGGAACACTGAAGCTTTCTTT.